A single sample gave rise to the 32 T cell receptor beta chains below, sequenced in a study of blood T cell repertoires in COVID-19. The protocol was immunoSEQ multiplex PCR, while the TCRdb copy is restricted to in-frame clones and leaves out a portion. The sample holds 65,000 to 100,000 clones, approximately 78% seen once. Sequencing was carried out using peripheral blood. All receptors come from a woman of 80 years or more with acute or convalescent COVID-19.

The rearrangement links TRBV4-1 to TRBJ1-2; D unclear. Trimming took off 1 base at V and 4 bases at J, with 10 bases between the two ends. Germline V gene data show CDR1 as MGHRA and CDR2 as YSYEKL. The CDR3 runs to 14 residues. As DNA, the CDR3 is TGCGCCAGCAGCCAAGGGGCAAGCTTCTATGGCTACACCTTC. It translates to CASSQGASFYGYTF.

This rearrangement joins TRBV7-2 to TRBJ1-5; D might be TRBD1 (5 bases). The CDR3 has 14 residues. Germline lookup yields CDR1 SGHTA and CDR2 FQGNSA. Trimming pared 6 bases from V and 1 base from J, leaving 10 bases between. CDR3 sequence (DNA): TGTGCCAGCAGTTTCAGGGCCAGCAATCAGCCCCAGCATTTT. This translates into CASSFRASNQPQHF.

The chain links TRBV5-8 to TRBJ2-1; D might be TRBD1 (5 bases). This CDR3 spans 13 amino acids. Trimming took off 4 bases at V and 9 bases at J, with 14 bases between the two ends. The V gene's germline CDR1 is SGHTS and CDR2 YDEGEE. The CDR3: CASSAWQGGEQFF. In DNA form, the CDR3 reads TGTGCCAGCAGCGCTTGGCAGGGCGGTGAGCAGTTCTTC.

This clone was seen ten or more times. The chain joins TRBV6-5 to TRBJ1-5; the D gene is possibly TRBD1 (5 bases). Trimming removed 5 bases at V and 1 base at J, with 12 bases between. The CDR3 loop spans 15 amino acids. From germline, CDR1 is MNHEY and CDR2 SVGAGI. CDR3 region: CASSLTGLSNQPQHF. The CDR3 region has the DNA TGTGCCAGCAGTCTTACAGGTCTCAGCAATCAGCCCCAGCATTTT.

The gene calls are TRBV11-2 and TRBJ2-1; 9 bases match TRBD1. Germline V gene sequence: CDR1 SGHAT, CDR2 FQNNGV. V dropped 5 bases and J dropped 3; count of bases not matched to a gene: 5. This CDR3 is built from 15 residues. The CDR3 DNA reads as TGTGCCAGCAGCACCGGGACAGGGATCTACAATGAGCAGTTCTTC. Amino acid sequence: CASSTGTGIYNEQFF.

The chain joins TRBV2 to TRBJ2-4, with 9 bases that match TRBD1. The CDR3 has 15 residues. Germline CDR1 SNHLY, CDR2 FYNNEI. Losses at the gene ends were 6 bases for V and 2 bases for J; bases not matched to a gene: 5. For the CDR3, the DNA is TGTGCCAGCAGCTTCGGACAGGGGTCCAAAAACATTCAGTACTTC. Translating gives CASSFGQGSKNIQYF.

Comments on this clone: Germline is not matched at one junction end, which may reflect a read error. The rearrangement joins TRBV19 to TRBJ1-5; tentative D call: TRBD1 (6 bases). This CDR3 has 15 amino acids. Per germline, CDR1 LNHDA and CDR2 SQIVND (reference sequence). CDR3 in DNA: TGTGCAAGTAATCCGGCAGGGGTTCGCAATCAGCCCCAGCATTTT. Translated, it gives CASNPAGVRNQPQHF. The whole variable domain, remainder taken from reference TRBV19 and TRBJ1-5, is DGGITQSPKYLFRKEGQNVTLSCEQNLNHDAMYWYRQDPGQGLRLIYYSQIVNDFQKGDIAEGYSVSREKKESFPLTVTSAQKNPTAFYLCASNPAGVRNQPQHFGDGTRLSIL.

The chain joins TRBV12-5 to TRBJ1-6, with 8 bases fitting TRBD1. V dropped 3 bases and J dropped 8; count of bases not matched to a gene: 9. Looked up from germline, CDR1 is LGHNT and CDR2 is FRNRAP. This CDR3 has 16 amino acids. CDR3 loop: CASGFLGTGRYSPLHF. The CDR3 nucleotides read TGTGCTAGTGGTTTCCTCGGGACAGGTCGTTATTCACCCCTCCACTTT.

The rearrangement uses TRBV6-6 and TRBJ2-1; possible D gene TRBD1, 6 bases. The CDR3 consists of 14 residues. V was shortened by 0 bases and J by 6 bases, with 9 bases between the two germline ends. CDR1 is MNHNY, CDR2 SVGAGI, per germline (reference sequence). The CDR3 reads CASSYSRGGNEQFF. As DNA, the CDR3 is TGTGCCAGCAGTTACTCACGAGGGGGCAATGAGCAGTTCTTC.

The chain joins TRBV9 to TRBJ2-5, with TRBD1 as a possible D gene (6 bases). This CDR3 has 14 residues. Germline V gene lookup returns CDR1 SGDLS and CDR2 YYNGEE. Trimming cost V 0 bases and J 5 bases, with 11 bases left between them. The CDR3 sequence is CASSVGARGETQYF. The CDR3 DNA is TGTGCCAGCAGCGTAGGCGCGAGGGGGGAGACCCAGTACTTC.

The chain links TRBV4-3 to TRBJ2-3; 9 bases match TRBD2. Germline CDR1 is LGHNA and CDR2 is YSLEER. The CDR3 runs to 16 residues. Trimming removed 0 bases from V and 7 bases from J; junction bases left unmatched: 8. Written as DNA, the CDR3 is TGCGCCAGCAGCCAAGATAGGAGCGGGGGGACATATACGCAGTATTTT. It encodes CASSQDRSGGTYTQYF.

The genes are TRBV4-1 and TRBJ2-1; 9 bases align to TRBD1. This CDR3 has 16 amino acids. Germline loops: CDR1 MGHRA, CDR2 YSYEKL. V lost 2 bases and J lost 4; bases outside the gene matches: 6. Here the CDR3 reads CASSQLQGALYNEQFF. The CDR3 DNA sequence: TGCGCCAGCAGCCAACTACAGGGGGCCTTGTACAATGAGCAGTTCTTC.

This chain links TRBV5-1 with TRBJ2-2; D is undetermined. CDR3 length: 15 residues. Germline values: CDR1 SGHRS, CDR2 YFSETQ. V was cut by 0 bases and J by 4 bases, with 10 bases left in between. The CDR3 DNA reads TGCGCCAGCAGCTTGGCCGTAGTGTCCACCGGGGAGCTGTTTTTT. This translates into CASSLAVVSTGELFF.

The chain links TRBV4-2 to TRBJ1-1; D might be TRBD1 (6 bases). The CDR3 sequence is 15 residues long. Trimming left V 1 base short and J 3 bases short, with 12 bases between. CDR1 and CDR2 from the germline V gene are LGHNA and YNFKEQ. CDR3 nucleotides: TGTGCCAGCAGCCAAGCTTTAGGGGGGGACACTGAAGCTTTCTTT. This encodes CASSQALGGDTEAFF.

This sequence joins TRBV7-3 and TRBJ1-1; D is perhaps TRBD1 (6 bases). Between the trimmed V and J ends, which lost 0 bases and 1 base, there was a span of 15 bases. The CDR3 contains 17 residues. Germline CDR1 reads SGHTA; CDR2 reads FQGTGA. The CDR3, as DNA: TGTGCCAGCAGCTTAACCGGGTTTGAGGGGGAGAACACTGAAGCTTTCTTT. Encoded protein: CASSLTGFEGENTEAFF.

The chain is built from TRBV6-2 or TRBV6-3 and TRBJ2-1; 8 bases are shared with TRBD2. This CDR3 has 17 residues. Germline values: CDR1 MNHEY, CDR2 SVGEGT. After removal of 0 bases from V and 0 bases from J, the junction contained 4 bases not matched to a gene. CDR3 region: CASSYSGGGSSYNEQFF. The DNA of the CDR3 is TGTGCCAGCAGTTACTCGGGCGGGGGGAGCTCCTACAATGAGCAGTTCTTC.

A few counts support this clone. This chain joins TRBV3-1 (or the pseudogene TRBV3-2) and TRBJ1-3; TRBD1 matches 7 bases. This CDR3 contains 17 residues. Germline V gene data show CDR1 as LGHDT and CDR2 as YNNKEL (reference sequence). Unmatched junction bases numbered 6, after V lost 1 base and J lost 0 bases. The CDR3 here is CASSQGTGRDSGNTIYF. CDR3 nucleotides: TGTGCCAGCAGCCAAGGGACAGGTCGAGACTCTGGAAACACCATATATTTT.

This clone came up a few times. V gene TRBV27 combines with J gene TRBJ2-2; tentative D call: TRBD1 (6 bases). This CDR3 region has 15 residues. The germline V and J ends were trimmed by 5 bases and 5 bases, with 15 bases remaining between them. Germline V gene sequence: CDR1 MNHEY, CDR2 SMNVEV (reference sequence). CDR3 loop: CASSPGQGPTGELFF. CDR3 DNA: TGTGCCAGCAGTCCGGGGCAGGGGCCGACCGGGGAGCTGTTTTTT.

This chain connects TRBV6-5 to TRBJ2-7, with TRBD2 matching 7 bases. The CDR3 is made up of 14 amino acids. The J segment lost 0 bases and the V segment lost 8 bases, leaving 7 bases of the junction unmatched. In germline, CDR1 is MNHEY, CDR2 SVGAGI. The CDR3 bases are TGTGCCAGCGGGAGGGCTAGCGACTCCTACGAGCAGTACTTC. Protein product: CASGRASDSYEQYF.

This chain joins TRBV11-3 and TRBJ2-1; the D is unclear. The CDR3 contains 12 residues. V was cut by 5 bases and J by 12 bases, with 14 bases left in between. Germline V lookup: CDR1 SGHNT, CDR2 YENEEA. CDR3 in DNA: TGTGCCAGCAGCCCGCGTCCGCCGATGCAGTTCTTC. It codes for CASSPRPPMQFF.

The chain combines TRBV5-4 with TRBJ1-6; the match to TRBD1 covers 8 bases. CDR1 and CDR2 (germline): SGHNT, YYREEE (reference sequence). The V gene end was trimmed by 1 base and the J gene end by 5 bases; junction bases not matched to a gene: 2. The CDR3 consists of 15 residues. Here the CDR3 reads CASSLPGGNNSPLHF. The DNA of the CDR3 is TGTGCCAGCAGCTTGCCAGGGGGCAATAATTCACCCCTCCACTTT.

This clone turned up a few times. The V call is TRBV7-9, the J call TRBJ1-4; 8 bases match TRBD1. The V and J ends lost 2 bases and 8 bases, in that order; junction bases with no gene match: 4. The CDR3 has 14 residues. Germline V gives CDR1 SEHNR, CDR2 FQNEAQ (reference sequence). The CDR3 bases are TGTGCCAGCAGCTTAACAGGGGGAGTCGAAAAACTGTTTTTT. The encoded protein is CASSLTGGVEKLFF. Variable domain in full (rest from reference TRBV7-9 and TRBJ1-4): DTGVSQNPRHKITKRGQNVTFRCDPISEHNRLYWYRQTLGQGPEFLTYFQNEAQLEKSRLLSDRFSAERPKGSFSTLEIQRTEQGDSAMYLCASSLTGGVEKLFFGSGTQLSVL.

The chain couples TRBV5-6 to TRBJ2-7; D unresolved. With 3 bases removed from V and 6 bases from J, the gap between germline ends came to 19 bases. CDR1 is SGHDT and CDR2 is YYEEEE in the germline V gene. CDR3 size: 15 residues. CDR3 nucleotides: TGTGCCAGCAGCTCCCGGTCCCTTCGACTTCGCGAGCAGTACTTC. It translates to CASSSRSLRLREQYF.

This chain connects TRBV7-2 to TRBJ1-2, with D tentatively TRBD1 (6 bases). Germline CDR1 SGHTA, CDR2 FQGNSA. CDR3 length: 15 amino acids. Trimming cost V 1 base and J 4 bases, with 13 bases left between them. CDR3 nucleotide sequence: TGTGCCAGCAGCTTAGAGCCAGGGGTCACCTATGGCTACACCTTC. It specifies CASSLEPGVTYGYTF.

This clone occurred a few times. V gene TRBV19 combines with J gene TRBJ1-5, with 7 bases identical to TRBD1. Germline CDR1 and CDR2: LNHDA and SQIVND (reference sequence). V lost 7 bases and J lost 1; bases outside the gene matches: 7. The CDR3 consists of 15 residues. CDR3 nucleotides: TGTGCCAGTACGCCCCGGGGACAGAGCAATCAGCCCCAGCATTTT. Protein: CASTPRGQSNQPQHF.

This rearrangement joins TRBV6-6 to TRBJ1-1; weak D call: TRBD1 (5 bases). CDR1 is MNHNY and CDR2 is SVGAGI in the germline V gene (reference sequence). Between the trimmed V and J ends, which lost 4 bases and 1 base, there was a span of 13 bases. The CDR3 contains 15 residues. The CDR3 region is CASSSLGQGNTEAFF. CDR3 nucleotides: TGTGCCAGCAGTTCTCTTGGCCAGGGGAACACTGAAGCTTTCTTT.

This chain links TRBV19 with TRBJ2-3, with 10 bases fitting TRBD1. The junction had 6 bases not matched to a gene; V was cut back by 6 bases and J by 3 bases. This CDR3 comprises 15 residues. Germline values: CDR1 LNHDA, CDR2 SQIVND (reference sequence). The CDR3 sequence: CASRLTGGSTDTQYF. The CDR3 nucleotides are TGTGCCAGTAGATTGACAGGGGGCAGTACAGATACGCAGTATTTT.

Here the CDR3 DNA reads TGTGCCAGCAGTTACTCCGGGAGTCTTACCCACGAGCAGTACTTC. This encodes CASSYSGSLTHEQYF. This sequence joins TRBV6-5 and TRBJ2-7; TRBD2 is a possible D gene (6 bases). This CDR3 contains 15 residues. Germline CDR1 is MNHEY and CDR2 is SVGAGI. Between the trimmed V and J ends, which lost 0 bases and 5 bases, there was a span of 14 bases.

V gene TRBV6-5 combines with J gene TRBJ1-1, with TRBD1 matching 7 bases. This CDR3 contains 14 residues. Germline assignment: CDR1 MNHEY and CDR2 SVGAGI. With V trimmed by 6 bases and J by 1 base, 5 bases remained unmatched. The CDR3 DNA reads as TGTGCCAGCAGCCCGACAGGGAGGAACACTGAAGCTTTCTTT. Protein sequence: CASSPTGRNTEAFF.

This sequence joins TRBV9 and TRBJ1-2; D might be TRBD1 (6 bases). Germline V gives CDR1 SGDLS, CDR2 YYNGEE. Trimming cost V 2 bases and J 1 base, with 15 bases left between them. The CDR3 extends over 16 amino acids. The CDR3 bases are TGTGCCAGCAGCGTTGCATCAGGGGATCTTAACTATGGCTACACCTTC. It encodes CASSVASGDLNYGYTF.

The rearrangement links TRBV19 to TRBJ2-3; 8 bases agree with TRBD1. V lost 6 bases and J lost 2; bases outside the gene matches: 4. CDR1 and CDR2 (germline): LNHDA, SQIVND (reference sequence). The CDR3 runs 14 residues. CDR3 loop: CASSLQGVTDTQYF. CDR3 bases: TGTGCCAGTAGCTTACAGGGGGTCACAGATACGCAGTATTTT.

This sequence joins TRBV27 and TRBJ1-2; 8 nucleotides line up with TRBD1. Germline V CDR1 and CDR2: MNHEY, SMNVEV (reference sequence). After removal of 6 bases from V and 8 bases from J, the junction contained 5 bases not matched to a gene. This CDR3 is 12 amino acids long. The CDR3 loop reads CASRQGGRGYTF. CDR3 DNA: TGTGCCAGCAGACAGGGGGGTCGGGGCTACACCTTC.